These 31 T cell receptor beta chains were sequenced from one sample in a study of blood T cells in healthy people across ages. It was with a sample-barcoded 5' primer and a J-beta primer mix that a second PCR of roughly 7 to 12 cycles was run. MiXCR, applied by TCRdb to the 5' RACE reads, yields one record per CDR3 protein. Here the sample spans around 780,000 distinct CDR3 sequences, roughly 56% being singletons. Sequenced: blood. The receptors were sampled from a man aged 40-49 years in good health.

The chain carries TRBV6-2 or TRBV6-3 and TRBJ2-1; TRBD2 is a possible D gene (7 bases). V was pared by 0 bases and J by 0 bases, with 12 bases between. There are 17 residues in the CDR3. Germline V gene lookup returns CDR1 MNHEY and CDR2 SVGEGT. The CDR3 region has the DNA TGTGCCAGCAGTTACTCAAGGGGGGGGGCCTCCTACAATGAGCAGTTCTTC. Translated: CASSYSRGGASYNEQFF.

This clonotype has a handful of counts. This chain uses TRBV12-3 or TRBV12-4 with TRBJ2-4; the D gene is possibly TRBD1 (5 bases). The CDR3 sequence is 16 residues long. Between the trimmed V and J ends, which lost 6 bases and 6 bases, there was a span of 21 bases. The CDR3 DNA reads TGTGCCAGCAGCGATAAGATCTTGGTTCAGGGAAACATTCAGTACTTC. Its protein is CASSDKILVQGNIQYF.

Comments on this clonotype: A read error may account for a junction end that differs from germline. This chain joins TRBV5-1 and TRBJ2-1, with 8 nucleotides matching TRBD1. Germline V gene sequence: CDR1 SGHRS, CDR2 YFSETQ. CDR3 length: 16 residues. CDR3 DNA: TGCGCCAGCAGCTTGGGAACAGGGGGACGTTACAATGAGAAGTTCTTC. This translates into CASSLGTGGRYNEKFF.

A few counts support this clonotype. The rearrangement joins TRBV4-2 to TRBJ2-1; D gene unclear. With 1 base removed from V and 8 bases from J, the gap between germline ends came to 27 bases. The CDR3 runs 19 residues. Germline V CDR1 and CDR2: LGHNA, YNFKEQ. The CDR3 loop is CASSQASMGWGYSKDEQFF. CDR3 DNA: TGTGCCAGCAGCCAAGCGTCTATGGGGTGGGGTTATAGTAAGGATGAGCAGTTCTTC.

The J gene is TRBJ2-3, the V gene TRBV2; D not resolved. V was cut by 4 bases and J by 11 bases, with 13 bases left in between. The CDR3 is 12 amino acids. The germline gives CDR1 SNHLY, CDR2 FYNNEI. CDR3 sequence: CASSGGQVEQYF. For the CDR3, the DNA is TGTGCCAGCAGTGGTGGCCAGGTAGAGCAGTATTTT.

V is TRBV20-1 and J is TRBJ2-4; D is uncertain. TRBJ2-7 matches the DNA end more closely, so the J call is doubtful. This CDR3 region has 17 residues. Germline V gene data show CDR1 as DFQATT and CDR2 as SNEGSKA (reference sequence). This CDR3 reads CSATFPWVRTDSYEQYF. DNA of the CDR3: TGCAGTGCTACCTTCCCGTGGGTCCGGACGGACTCCTACGAGCAGTACTTC.

This sequence joins TRBV5-1 and TRBJ1-1; maybe TRBD1 (5 bases). This CDR3 spans 12 amino acids. The V end lost 1 base, the J end lost 11 bases, and 12 bases lay between the germline ends. The germline CDR1 and CDR2 sequences are SGHRS and YFSETQ. DNA of the CDR3: TGCGCCAGCAGCTTGAAGGGGACCGGTGCTTTCTTT. Translation: CASSLKGTGAFF.

V and J are TRBV20-1 and TRBJ2-1; 9 bases align to TRBD2. V shed 0 bases and J 6 bases; nucleotides not matched to a gene: 6. This CDR3 contains 15 residues. Germline V lookup: CDR1 DFQATT, CDR2 SNEGSKA (reference sequence). CDR3 nucleotide sequence: TGCAGTGCTAGAGATCCCCGCGGGAGGGGCAATGAGCAGTTCTTC. Translating it yields CSARDPRGRGNEQFF.

This clonotype was counted only a few times. The V gene is TRBV14, the J gene TRBJ1-4, with 12 bases lining up with TRBD1. The CDR3 is 14 residues long. Germline V gene data show CDR1 as SGHDN and CDR2 as FVKESK. Trimming took 4 bases from V and 8 from J; bases not matched to a gene: 2. CDR3 DNA sequence: TGTGCCAGCAGCCGGGACAGGGGGCGAGAAAAACTGTTTTTT. It translates to CASSRDRGREKLFF.

Details on this clonotype: At one end the junction does not follow the germline gene, possibly because of a read error. The CDR3 nucleotides read TGTGCCAGCAGCGTAGGGACTAGCGCGTTCACAGATGCGCAGTATTTT. This translates into CASSVGTSAFTDAQYF. The chain has TRBV9 and TRBJ2-3, with 9 bases identical to TRBD2. Germline-derived CDR1 and CDR2 are SGDLS and YYNGEE. The CDR3 length is 16 residues.

This clonotype was seen a few times. This chain joins TRBV5-1 and TRBJ1-2; D remains ambiguous. This CDR3 has 13 residues. V was cut by 2 bases and J by 2 bases, with 7 bases left in between. Germline V CDR1 and CDR2: SGHRS, YFSETQ. In nucleotides, the CDR3 is TGCGCCAGCAGCTTTGGGGAAAACTATGGCTACACCTTC. The encoded protein is CASSFGENYGYTF.

There are a few counts of this clonotype. The J gene is TRBJ2-5, the V gene TRBV28, with a tentative D call TRBD2 (5 bases). This CDR3 region has 14 residues. Trimming took off 6 bases at V and 7 bases at J, with 18 bases between the two ends. Germline loops: CDR1 MDHEN, CDR2 SYDVKM. This CDR3 is CASSQEVLAGTQYF. The CDR3 DNA reads TGTGCCAGCAGCCAGGAGGTCCTCGCTGGGACCCAGTACTTC. Together with reference TRBV28 and TRBJ2-5, the CDR3 gives the full variable domain: DVKVTQSSRYLVKRTGEKVFLECVQDMDHENMFWYRQDPGLGLRLIYFSYDVKMKEKGDIPEGYSVSREKKERFSLILESASTNQTSMYLCASSQEVLAGTQYFGPGTRLLVL.

This clonotype was counted a few times. The V gene is TRBV4-2, the J gene TRBJ2-5, with TRBD2 matching over 13 bases. The J call may be faulty, since TRBJ2-7 better matches the DNA end. This CDR3 contains 16 residues. CDR1 and CDR2 from the germline V gene are LGHNA and YNFKEQ. The CDR3 here is CASSQEGLAGIYEQYF. For the CDR3, the DNA is TGTGCCAGCAGCCAAGAGGGACTAGCGGGGATCTACGAGCAGTACTTC.

This chain connects TRBV11-1 to TRBJ2-7, with 9 bases aligning to TRBD2. The germline V gene encodes CDR1 SGHAT and CDR2 FQDESV (reference sequence). The CDR3 is 14 residues long. After removal of 5 bases from V and 7 bases from J, the junction contained 9 bases not matched to a gene. In DNA, the CDR3 is TGTGCCAGCAGCATCTTAGCGGGAGTCGATGAGCAGTACTTC. Translating it yields CASSILAGVDEQYF.

This chain uses TRBV12-3 or TRBV12-4 with TRBJ1-5; D uncertain. The CDR3 consists of 14 residues. The V end lost 7 bases, the J end lost 0 bases, and 10 bases lay between the germline ends. CDR3 residues: CASNQINSNQPQHF. The CDR3 DNA reads as TGTGCCAGCAACCAAATAAATAGCAATCAGCCCCAGCATTTT.

This clonotype was detected only a few times. The CDR3 protein is CATPGQGNEQYF. The CDR3 nucleotides read TGTGCCACCCCGGGACAGGGGAACGAGCAGTACTTC. The gene calls are TRBV28 and TRBJ2-7, with 10 bases aligning to TRBD1. The CDR3 covers 12 residues. CDR1 is MDHEN, CDR2 SYDVKM, per germline. The V and J ends lost 10 bases and 5 bases, in that order; junction bases with no gene match: 5. The full variable domain, in which reference TRBV28 and TRBJ2-7 provide the parts outside the CDR3, is DVKVTQSSRYLVKRTGEKVFLECVQDMDHENMFWYRQDPGLGLRLIYFSYDVKMKEKGDIPEGYSVSREKKERFSLILESASTNQTSMYLCATPGQGNEQYFGPGTRLTVT.

The chain links TRBV30 to TRBJ1-1, with D unresolved. The CDR3 has 12 amino acids. With 5 bases removed from V and 4 bases from J, the gap between germline ends came to 11 bases. The germline V gene has CDR1 GTSNPN and CDR2 SVGIG (reference sequence). CDR3 bases: TGTGCCTGGGGGTCCGCGCGCACTGAAGCTTTCTTT. Translated: CAWGSARTEAFF.

This clonotype was counted once. The chain uses TRBV12-3 or TRBV12-4 and TRBJ2-5; 9 bases agree with TRBD1. J gave up 9 bases and V 1 base, and 3 bases lay outside the gene matches. This CDR3 contains 13 residues. CDR3 nucleotide sequence: TGTGCCAGCAGTTTAGGGGACAGGGTACCCCAGTACTTC. This sequence encodes CASSLGDRVPQYF.

This chain's CDR3 is CASSLNRGQEQFF. Written as DNA, the CDR3 is TGTGCCAGCAGTTTGAACAGGGGGCAGGAGCAGTTCTTC. The V call is TRBV28, the J call TRBJ2-1; 9 positions match TRBD1. CDR3 size: 13 residues. Germline V lookup: CDR1 MDHEN, CDR2 SYDVKM. V lost 3 bases and J lost 10; bases outside the gene matches: 4.

The chain has TRBV20-1 and TRBJ1-1, with unresolved D. Germline V gene sequence: CDR1 DFQATT, CDR2 SNEGSKA (reference sequence). V lost 6 bases to trimming and J lost 4 bases, with 18 bases between them. CDR3 length equals 14 residues. CDR3 sequence: CSASVGVLGTEAFF. The CDR3 region has the DNA TGCAGTGCGAGTGTCGGGGTCCTAGGCACTGAAGCTTTCTTT.

This sequence joins TRBV14 and TRBJ2-3; D not certain. The CDR3 is made up of 14 amino acids. The V gene lost 4 bases and the J gene lost 5 bases, with 13 bases spanning the gap. The V gene's germline CDR1 is SGHDN and CDR2 FVKESK. The DNA of the CDR3 is TGTGCCAGCAGCCGCGTCGGTATTGAAGATACGCAGTATTTT. Protein: CASSRVGIEDTQYF.

DNA for the CDR3: TGCAGCGTTGTTCGAGACAATGAGCAGTTCTTC. It translates to CSVVRDNEQFF. The chain recombines TRBV29-1 with TRBJ2-1; unclear D gene. V was clipped by 4 bases and J by 5 bases, with 6 bases between them. The CDR3 runs to 11 residues. In germline, CDR1 is SQVTM, CDR2 ANQGSEA.

The chain carries TRBV29-1 and TRBJ2-7; D remains ambiguous. The V and J ends lost 0 bases and 3 bases respectively, with 12 bases between them. Germline V gene lookup returns CDR1 SQVTM and CDR2 ANQGSEA. This CDR3 comprises 14 residues. The CDR3 DNA reads TGCAGCGTTGAAGATAGAAACAGAAACTACGAGCAGTACTTC. Amino acids: CSVEDRNRNYEQYF.

The chain's CDR3 is CASYQLGQYF. In DNA, the CDR3 is TGTGCCAGCTACCAATTGGGCCAGTACTTC. The chain combines TRBV2 with TRBJ2-5; D is ambiguous. Germline values: CDR1 SNHLY, CDR2 FYNNEI. Trimming took off 8 bases at V and 10 bases at J, with 11 bases between the two ends. The CDR3 is made up of 10 amino acids.

The V and J genes are TRBV4-3 and TRBJ2-3; 7 bases match TRBD2. The CDR3 consists of 15 residues. V lost 0 bases, J lost 5 bases, and 5 bases stayed unmatched. Per the germline V gene, CDR1 is LGHNA and CDR2 is YSLEER. As DNA, the CDR3 is TGCGCCAGCAGCCAAGATCGACTAGCTAAAGATACGCAGTATTTT. The encoded protein is CASSQDRLAKDTQYF.

Comments on this clonotype: Germline and junction disagree at one end, which may indicate a read error. The CDR3 spells CASKTSFDSHNEQFF. For the CDR3, the DNA is TGTGCCAGCAAGACCTCATTCGACTCCCACAATGAGCAGTTCTTC. This rearrangement joins TRBV28 to TRBJ2-1, with D unclear. This CDR3 region has 15 residues. Germline loops: CDR1 MDHEN, CDR2 SYDVKM.

As concerns this clonotype: A junction end diverges from the germline sequence, so it may reflect a read error. V gene TRBV11-2 combines with J gene TRBJ2-1; D could derive from TRBD1 or TRBD2 (6 bases each). Germline V gene data show CDR1 as SGHAT and CDR2 as FQNNGV. This CDR3 spans 22 amino acids. CDR3 nucleotides: TGTGCCGGCAGCTTAGTTTCAGGGGACCCCTGGTCACTCAGCCAAGGAGGGAATGAGCAGTTCTTC. Its translation is CAGSLVSGDPWSLSQGGNEQFF.

Comment on this clonotype: A much larger clone sits a single nucleotide away, making a read error possible. The chain couples TRBV12-3 or TRBV12-4 to TRBJ2-7; 11 positions agree with TRBD2. The CDR3 extends over 15 amino acids. Trimming cost V 7 bases and J 7 bases; bases outside gene matches: 12. The DNA for the CDR3 is TGTGCCAGCACTCCAACTAGCGGGAGAACGGATGAGCAGTACTTC. Its translation is CASTPTSGRTDEQYF.

The chain recombines TRBV29-1 with TRBJ2-5, with D possibly matching TRBD2 (6 bases). Trimming removed 4 bases at V and 0 bases at J, with 18 bases between. The CDR3 runs 16 residues. Germline-derived CDR1 and CDR2 are SQVTM and ANQGSEA. The CDR3 reads CSVGEKLASYQETQYF. For the CDR3, the DNA is TGCAGCGTTGGGGAAAAGCTAGCGAGCTACCAAGAGACCCAGTACTTC.

This clonotype was seen a few times. The rearrangement uses TRBV14 and TRBJ2-5, with no clear D. CDR1 and CDR2 from the germline V gene are SGHDN and FVKESK. Trimming shortened V by 2 bases and J by 0 bases, and 13 bases separated the two germline ends. The CDR3 has 16 amino acids. CDR3 coding DNA: TGTGCCAGCAGCCAATTGGCCCATAGGTACCAAGAGACCCAGTACTTC. Protein product: CASSQLAHRYQETQYF.

The chain is built from TRBV20-1 and TRBJ2-3, with a tentative D call TRBD2 (5 bases). CDR1 is DFQATT and CDR2 is SNEGSKA in the germline V gene (reference sequence). CDR3 size: 11 residues. V was pared by 7 bases and J by 6 bases, with 11 bases between. The CDR3 DNA is TGCAGTGTAGGAGAGGGTGATACGCAGTATTTT. Its protein is CSVGEGDTQYF.